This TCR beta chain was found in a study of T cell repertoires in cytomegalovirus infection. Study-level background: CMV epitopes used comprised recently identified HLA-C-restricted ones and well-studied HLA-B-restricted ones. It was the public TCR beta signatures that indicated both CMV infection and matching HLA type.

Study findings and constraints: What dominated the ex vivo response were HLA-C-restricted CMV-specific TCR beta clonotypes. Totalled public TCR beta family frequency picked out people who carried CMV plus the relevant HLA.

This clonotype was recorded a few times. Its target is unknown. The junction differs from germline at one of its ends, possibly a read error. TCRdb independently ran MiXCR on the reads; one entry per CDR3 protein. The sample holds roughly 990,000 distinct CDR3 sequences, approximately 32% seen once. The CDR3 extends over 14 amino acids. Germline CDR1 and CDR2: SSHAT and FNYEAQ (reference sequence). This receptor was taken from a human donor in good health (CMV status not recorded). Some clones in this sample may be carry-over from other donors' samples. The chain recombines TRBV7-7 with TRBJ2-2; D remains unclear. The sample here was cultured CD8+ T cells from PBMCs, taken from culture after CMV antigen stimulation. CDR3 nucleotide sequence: TGTGCTAGCAGCCGGGCCGCGGACACCGGGGAGCTGTTTTTT. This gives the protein CASSRAADTGELFF.